What follows are 7 T cell receptor beta chains derived from one specimen sequenced in a study of Graves' ophthalmopathy and Graves' hyperthyroidism. Beta-chain TCR CDR3 regions were amplified from RNA transcripts. First-round RT-PCR with HTBI primers preceded a second-round multiplex PCR. One entry per CDR3 protein results from TCRdb running MiXCR on the multiplex PCR reads. The data contain roughly 420,000 distinct CDR3 sequences, around 21% of them singletons. The sample comprised peripheral blood. The receptors were gathered from a young woman with stable Graves' hyperthyroidism.

The V gene is TRBV28, the J gene TRBJ2-7, with a weak D call TRBD1 (6 bases). Between the trimmed V and J ends, which lost 7 bases and 2 bases, there was a span of 15 bases. The CDR3 sequence is 14 residues long. Germline values: CDR1 MDHEN, CDR2 SYDVKM. The CDR3 is CASMFGTRTYEQYF. The CDR3 DNA follows: TGTGCCAGCATGTTCGGGACAAGGACCTACGAGCAGTACTTC.

At least ten counts were recorded for this clonotype. The chain has TRBV5-1 and TRBJ2-2, with D possibly TRBD2 on 6 matching bases. The length of the CDR3 is 14 residues. Trimming removed 5 bases at V and 2 bases at J, with 10 bases between. The germline V gene encodes CDR1 SGHRS and CDR2 YFSETQ. The CDR3 sequence: CASRLATNTGELFF. The CDR3 DNA sequence: TGCGCCAGCAGGCTAGCGACTAACACCGGGGAGCTGTTTTTT. Together with reference TRBV5-1 and TRBJ2-2, the CDR3 gives the full variable domain: KAGVTQTPRYLIKTRGQQVTLSCSPISGHRSVSWYQQTPGQGLQFLFEYFSETQRNKGNFPGRFSGRQFSNSRSEMNVSTLELGDSALYLCASRLATNTGELFFGEGSRLTVL.

About this clonotype: Its ends do not fully match the called genes, so a read error is possible. V gene TRBV12-3 or TRBV12-4 combines with J gene TRBJ1-1; no firm D call. This CDR3 spans 14 amino acids. This chain's CDR3 is CASSFTSLNTEACF. CDR3 bases: TGTGCCAGCAGTTTCACCAGTCTGAACACTGAAGCTTGCTTT.

This clonotype was seen repeatedly, ten times or more. The chain employs TRBV5-1 and TRBJ2-7; 9 nucleotides align to TRBD1. Germline V lookup: CDR1 SGHRS, CDR2 YFSETQ. CDR3 length: 14 residues. The V segment lost 4 bases and the J segment 5 bases; nucleotides outside the gene matches: 7. The CDR3 sequence: CASSDGTGINEQYF. The CDR3 DNA reads as TGCGCCAGCAGCGACGGGACAGGGATAAACGAGCAGTACTTC.

About this clonotype: A much larger clone differs from this one at a single base, so this may be a read error. The V and J genes are TRBV11-2 and TRBJ1-3, with a tentative D call TRBD1 (6 bases). V gave up 4 bases and J gave up 1 base, with 14 bases separating them. Germline values: CDR1 SGHAT, CDR2 FQNNGV. The CDR3 sequence is 16 residues long. In nucleotides, the CDR3 is TGTGCCAGCAGCTGGTTCAGGGGTTCTTCTGGAAACACCATATATTTT. As protein: CASSWFRGSSGNTIYF.

This clonotype came up many times. The V gene is TRBV13, the J gene TRBJ1-2; a possible D gene is TRBD1 (5 bases). V was clipped by 4 bases and J by 3 bases, with 15 bases between them. This CDR3 is built from 15 residues. The germline CDR1 and CDR2 sequences are PRHDT and FYEKMQ (reference sequence). The CDR3 coding sequence is TGTGCCAGCAGCTCCGGGGATAGGGACCACTATGGCTACACCTTC. The encoded protein is CASSSGDRDHYGYTF. Full variable domain (remainder filled in from reference TRBV13 and TRBJ1-2): AAGVIQSPRHLIKEKRETATLKCYPIPRHDTVYWYQQGPGQDPQFLISFYEKMQSDKGSIPDRFSAQQFSDYHSELNMSSLELGDSALYFCASSSGDRDHYGYTFGSGTRLTVV.

This clonotype was counted many times. The rearrangement links TRBV6-2 or TRBV6-3 to TRBJ1-2, with TRBD1 identical over 8 bases. Trimming removed 2 bases from V and 7 bases from J; junction bases left unmatched: 6. The V gene's germline CDR1 is MNHEY and CDR2 SVGEGT. The CDR3 runs 14 residues. The CDR3 spells CASSYPGQGVGYTF. As DNA, the CDR3 is TGTGCCAGCAGTTACCCAGGACAGGGCGTTGGCTACACCTTC.